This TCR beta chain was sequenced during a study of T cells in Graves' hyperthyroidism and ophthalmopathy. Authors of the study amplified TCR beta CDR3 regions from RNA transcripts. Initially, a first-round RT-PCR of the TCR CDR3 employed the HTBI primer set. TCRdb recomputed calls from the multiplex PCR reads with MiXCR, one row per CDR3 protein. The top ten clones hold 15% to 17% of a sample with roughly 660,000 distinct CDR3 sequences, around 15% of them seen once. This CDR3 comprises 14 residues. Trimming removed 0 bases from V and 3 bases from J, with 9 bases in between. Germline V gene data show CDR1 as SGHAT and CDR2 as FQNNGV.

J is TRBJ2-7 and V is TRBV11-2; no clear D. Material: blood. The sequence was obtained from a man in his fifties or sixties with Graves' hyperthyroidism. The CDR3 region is CASSLEFNSYEQYF. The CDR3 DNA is TGTGCCAGCAGCTTAGAGTTTAACAGCTACGAGCAGTACTTC.